This T cell receptor beta chain was captured in a study of blood T cells in healthy people across ages. Whole-study results and caveats: Older age went with lower TCR beta diversity per million T cells, in a roughly linear way.

V lost 5 bases, J lost 0 bases, and 12 bases lay in between. Germline assignment: CDR1 MDHEN and CDR2 SYDVKM. The CDR3 consists of 15 residues. This clonotype has just a few counts. Its antigen is unknown. Isolating PBMCs gave at least 6 million of these cells per sample. Sample-barcoded 5' priming and a J-beta primer mix drove a second PCR of roughly 7 to 11 cycles. TCRdb reprocessed the 5' RACE reads with MiXCR, giving one entry per CDR3 protein. Among about 970,000 distinct CDR3 sequences, roughly 47% were seen once, and the ten largest hold 20% to 25%. The sequence came from a woman aged 55-69 years in good health. The sequenced material came from blood. The gene calls are TRBV28 and TRBJ2-3, with D possibly being TRBD1 or TRBD2 (5 bases each). The CDR3 loop reads CASSPRGRSTDTQYF. The CDR3 DNA follows: TGTGCCAGCAGTCCAAGGGGACGCAGCACAGATACGCAGTATTTT.